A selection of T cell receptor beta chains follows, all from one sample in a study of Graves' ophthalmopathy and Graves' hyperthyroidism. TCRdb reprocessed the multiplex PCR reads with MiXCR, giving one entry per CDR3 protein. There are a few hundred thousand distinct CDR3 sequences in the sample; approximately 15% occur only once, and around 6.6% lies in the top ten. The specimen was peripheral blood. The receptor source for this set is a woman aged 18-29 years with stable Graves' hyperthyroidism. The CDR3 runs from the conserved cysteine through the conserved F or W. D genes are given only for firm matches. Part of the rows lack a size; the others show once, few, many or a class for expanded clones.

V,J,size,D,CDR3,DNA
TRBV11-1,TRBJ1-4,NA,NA,CASSLDRMVAKTNEKLFF,TGTGCCAGCAGCTTAGACAGGATGGTAGCAAAGACCAATGAAAAACTGTTTTTT
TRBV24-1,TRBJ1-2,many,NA,CATSDFTANYGYTF,TGTGCCACCAGTGATTTCACAGCTAACTATGGCTACACCTTC
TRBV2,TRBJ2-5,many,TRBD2,CASSVMPGLAGQETQYF,TGTGCCAGCAGTGTAATGCCGGGACTAGCGGGCCAAGAGACCCAGTACTTC
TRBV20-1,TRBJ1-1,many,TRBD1,CSARRQGGTEAFF,TGCAGTGCTAGACGACAGGGAGGCACTGAAGCTTTCTTT
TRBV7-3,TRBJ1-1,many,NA,CASSLRDWNTEAFF,TGTGCCAGCAGCTTAAGAGACTGGAACACTGAAGCTTTCTTT
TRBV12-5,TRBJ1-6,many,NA,CASGLKGNGNSPLHF,TGTGCTAGTGGTTTGAAAGGGAACGGTAATTCACCCCTCCACTTT
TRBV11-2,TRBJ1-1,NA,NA,CASSLAGGDRAFF,TGTGCCAGCAGCTTAGCCGGAGGGGATAGAGCTTTCTTT
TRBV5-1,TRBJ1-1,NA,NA,CASSPGGASGNTEAFF,TGCGCCAGCAGCCCGGGGGGCGCTTCTGGGAACACTGAAGCTTTCTTT
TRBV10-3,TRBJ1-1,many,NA,CAISELGVDTEAFF,TGTGCCATCAGTGAGTTGGGGGTGGACACTGAAGCTTTCTTT
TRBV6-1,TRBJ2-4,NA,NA,CASSPSTGIKNIHYF,TGTGCCAGCAGCCCTAGTACAGGGATCAAAAACATTCATTACTTC
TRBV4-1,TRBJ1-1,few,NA,CASSQGAGMGSRNTEAFF,TGCGCCAGCAGCCAAGGGGCAGGGATGGGAAGTAGGAACACTGAAGCTTTCTTT
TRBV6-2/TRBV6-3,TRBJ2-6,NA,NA,CASSYSGASGANVLTF,TGTGCCAGCAGTTACTCGGGGGCGTCTGGGGCCAACGTCCTGACTTTC
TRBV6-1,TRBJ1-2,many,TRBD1,CASSERGQGNYGYTF,TGTGCCAGCAGTGAAAGGGGACAGGGGAACTATGGCTACACCTTC
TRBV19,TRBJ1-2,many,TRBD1,CASSPHRDRADYGYTF,TGTGCCAGTAGTCCCCACCGGGACAGGGCTGACTATGGCTACACCTTC
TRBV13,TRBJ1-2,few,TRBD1,CASSLQGIEGYTF,TGTGCCAGCAGCCTACAGGGGATAGAAGGCTACACCTTC
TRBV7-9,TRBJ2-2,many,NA,CASIPWGSNGELFF,TGTGCCAGTATCCCATGGGGGTCCAACGGGGAGCTGTTTTTT
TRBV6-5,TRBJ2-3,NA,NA,CASSYPTGAGVDTQYF,TGTGCCAGCAGTTACCCCACGGGCGCCGGAGTGGATACGCAGTATTTT
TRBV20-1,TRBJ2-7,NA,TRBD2,CSARDPREGRDEQYF,TGCAGTGCTAGAGATCCGCGGGAGGGACGGGACGAGCAGTACTTC
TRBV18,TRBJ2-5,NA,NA,CASSPRGVPQETQYF,TGTGCCAGCTCACCACGAGGGGTTCCCCAAGAGACCCAGTACTTC
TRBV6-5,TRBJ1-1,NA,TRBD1,CASSYTTGDYTDAFF,TGTGCCAGCAGTTACACTACAGGGGACTACACTGATGCTTTCTTT